Listed below are T cell receptor beta chains from one sample, sequenced in a study of cytomegalovirus exposure and HLA in healthy donors. The repertoire was sequenced with immunoSEQ multiplex PCR; TCRdb's copy has only in-frame clones and lacks some. There are about 140,000 clones in the sample; roughly four fifths occur only once, and under 2% lies in the top ten. The sample taken for sequencing was PBMCs. The receptors stem from a female donor in good health and CMV-seronegative. Both conserved end residues are part of each CDR3. The order of the fields is V gene, CDR3 protein.

v_gene: TRBV7-9
CDR3aa: CASSLGSADMNYGYTF

v_gene: TRBV9
CDR3aa: CASSVDLAASTDTQYF

v_gene: TRBV25-1
CDR3aa: CASSELSPGVEQYF

v_gene: TRBV7-9
CDR3aa: CASSSTSGRIYEQYF

v_gene: TRBV7-2
CDR3aa: CASSEEGGRAQHF

v_gene: TRBV6-5
CDR3aa: CASRPGTAPYEQYF

v_gene: TRBV10-3
CDR3aa: CAIQTPGGLPEAFF

v_gene: TRBV18
CDR3aa: CASSPPSTNEKLFF

v_gene: TRBV7-2
CDR3aa: CASSPTYRDTQYF

v_gene: TRBV25-1
CDR3aa: CASSRAPWTGELFF

v_gene: TRBV15
CDR3aa: CATSSRQGNQPQHF

v_gene: TRBV7-8
CDR3aa: CASSLARASRGYEQYF

v_gene: TRBV20-1
CDR3aa: CSARADTQYF

v_gene: TRBV6-5
CDR3aa: CASSNGQGATDEQYF

v_gene: TRBV28
CDR3aa: CASNTGGAGNQPQHF

v_gene: TRBV15
CDR3aa: CATSRDPRTSKRTVNEQFF

v_gene: TRBV6-5
CDR3aa: CASSLQGLSSNTEAFF

v_gene: TRBV7-3
CDR3aa: CASSLSPLQETQYF

v_gene: TRBV25-1
CDR3aa: CASSGVAGYGYTF

v_gene: TRBV19
CDR3aa: CASSIFGSSYEQYF

v_gene: TRBV4-2
CDR3aa: CASSQDVVADGNEQYF

v_gene: TRBV5-1
CDR3aa: CASSLGERYGYTF

v_gene: TRBV5-6
CDR3aa: CASSLLELDTGELFF

v_gene: TRBV6-5
CDR3aa: CASSLSGTSYNEQFF

v_gene: TRBV19
CDR3aa: CASSERGGTEAFF

v_gene: TRBV7-2
CDR3aa: CASSLVGGVPENSPLHF

v_gene: TRBV10-3
CDR3aa: CAISASTDTQYF

v_gene: TRBV13
CDR3aa: CASSSTGQGKNIQYF

v_gene: TRBV7-8
CDR3aa: CASSSYRGQNTEAFF

v_gene: TRBV11-2
CDR3aa: CASSYMEGRNLYEQYF

v_gene: TRBV21-1
CDR3aa: CASSKFPWRPTTYEQYF

v_gene: TRBV18
CDR3aa: CASSPPSGGVVGEQFF

v_gene: TRBV5-1
CDR3aa: CASSEWTNTDTQYF

v_gene: TRBV28
CDR3aa: CASRPNAGTGGWGYTF

v_gene: TRBV6-5
CDR3aa: CASSYGRSGPLHF

v_gene: TRBV6-1
CDR3aa: CASSEMERFGNQPQHF

v_gene: TRBV6-6
CDR3aa: CASRAETGKKLFF

v_gene: TRBV2
CDR3aa: CASIHRAGGAYEQYF

v_gene: TRBV28
CDR3aa: CASRQPWTDTQYF